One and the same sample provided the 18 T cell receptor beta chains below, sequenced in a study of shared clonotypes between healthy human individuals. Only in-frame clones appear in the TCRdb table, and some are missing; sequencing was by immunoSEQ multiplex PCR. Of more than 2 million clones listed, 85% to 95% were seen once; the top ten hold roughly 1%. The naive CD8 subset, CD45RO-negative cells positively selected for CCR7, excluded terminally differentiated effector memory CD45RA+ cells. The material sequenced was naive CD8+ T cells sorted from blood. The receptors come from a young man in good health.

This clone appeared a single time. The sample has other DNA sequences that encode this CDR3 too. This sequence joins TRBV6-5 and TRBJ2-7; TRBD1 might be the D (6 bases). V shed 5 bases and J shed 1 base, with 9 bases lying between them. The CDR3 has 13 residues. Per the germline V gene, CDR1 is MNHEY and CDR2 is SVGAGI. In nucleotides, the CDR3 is TGTGCCAGCAGTATACAGGGATCCTACGAGCAGTACTTC. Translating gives CASSIQGSYEQYF.

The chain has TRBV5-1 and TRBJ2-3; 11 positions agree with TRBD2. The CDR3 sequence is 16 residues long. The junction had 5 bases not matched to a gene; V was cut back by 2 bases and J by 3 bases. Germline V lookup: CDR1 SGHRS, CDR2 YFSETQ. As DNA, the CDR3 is TGCGCCAGCAGCTTAGGTAGCGGGGGGGCGACAGATACGCAGTATTTT. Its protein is CASSLGSGGATDTQYF.

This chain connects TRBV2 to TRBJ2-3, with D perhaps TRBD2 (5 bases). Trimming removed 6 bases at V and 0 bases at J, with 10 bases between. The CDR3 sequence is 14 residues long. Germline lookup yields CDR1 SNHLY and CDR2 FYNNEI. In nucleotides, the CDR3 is TGTGCCAGCAGATCGGGGTCTAGCACAGATACGCAGTATTTT. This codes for CASRSGSSTDTQYF.

The CDR3 loop reads CASSLDPASYNEQFF. The CDR3 DNA reads TGTGCCAGCAGCTTAGATCCAGCCTCCTACAATGAGCAGTTCTTC. The J gene is TRBJ2-1, the V gene TRBV13; D is ambiguous. The V and J ends lost 1 base and 0 bases respectively, with 7 bases between them. This CDR3 region has 15 residues. Germline assignment: CDR1 PRHDT and CDR2 FYEKMQ (reference sequence).

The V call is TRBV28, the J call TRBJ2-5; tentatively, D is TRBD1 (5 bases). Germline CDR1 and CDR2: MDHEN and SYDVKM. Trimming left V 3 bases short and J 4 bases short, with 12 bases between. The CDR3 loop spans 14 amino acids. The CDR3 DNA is TGTGCCAGCAGTTTTGCGGCAGGGCCAGAGACCCAGTACTTC. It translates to CASSFAAGPETQYF.

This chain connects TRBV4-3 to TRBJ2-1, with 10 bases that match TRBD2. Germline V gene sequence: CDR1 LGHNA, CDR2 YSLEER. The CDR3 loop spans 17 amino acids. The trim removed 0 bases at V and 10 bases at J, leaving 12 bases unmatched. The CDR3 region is CASSQEGLGTSVGEQFF. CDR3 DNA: TGCGCCAGCAGCCAAGAGGGACTCGGGACTAGCGTGGGAGAGCAGTTCTTC.

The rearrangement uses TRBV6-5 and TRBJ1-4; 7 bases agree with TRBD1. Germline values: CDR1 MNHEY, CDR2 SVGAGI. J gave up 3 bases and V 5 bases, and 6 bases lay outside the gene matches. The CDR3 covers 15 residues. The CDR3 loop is CASSPLGQPNEKLFF. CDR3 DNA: TGTGCCAGCAGTCCCTTGGGACAGCCTAATGAAAAACTGTTTTTT.

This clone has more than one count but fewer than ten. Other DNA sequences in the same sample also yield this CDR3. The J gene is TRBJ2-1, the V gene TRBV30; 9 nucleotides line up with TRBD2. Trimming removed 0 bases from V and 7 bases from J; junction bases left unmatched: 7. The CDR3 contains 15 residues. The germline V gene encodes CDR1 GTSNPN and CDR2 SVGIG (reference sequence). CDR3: CAWSVLAGAWNEQFF. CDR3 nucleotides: TGTGCCTGGAGTGTTTTAGCGGGAGCCTGGAATGAGCAGTTCTTC.

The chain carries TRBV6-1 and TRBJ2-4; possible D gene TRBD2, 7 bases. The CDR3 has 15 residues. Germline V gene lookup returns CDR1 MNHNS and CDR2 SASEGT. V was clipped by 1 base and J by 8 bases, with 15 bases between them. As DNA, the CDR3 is TGTGCCAGCAGTGAAGTCGCGGGAGAGGGGGACATTCAGTACTTC. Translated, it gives CASSEVAGEGDIQYF.

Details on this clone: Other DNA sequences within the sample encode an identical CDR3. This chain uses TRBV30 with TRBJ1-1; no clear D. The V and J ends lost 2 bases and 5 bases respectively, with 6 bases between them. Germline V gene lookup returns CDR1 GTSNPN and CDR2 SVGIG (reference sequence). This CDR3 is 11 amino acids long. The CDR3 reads CAWSINTEAFF. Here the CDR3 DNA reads TGTGCCTGGAGTATTAATACTGAAGCTTTCTTT.

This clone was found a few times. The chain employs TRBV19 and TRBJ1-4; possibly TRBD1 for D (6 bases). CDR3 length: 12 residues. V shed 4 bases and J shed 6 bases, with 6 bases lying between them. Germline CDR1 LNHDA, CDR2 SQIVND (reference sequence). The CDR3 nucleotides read TGTGCCAGTAGTAACAGGGATGAAAAACTGTTTTTT. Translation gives CASSNRDEKLFF.

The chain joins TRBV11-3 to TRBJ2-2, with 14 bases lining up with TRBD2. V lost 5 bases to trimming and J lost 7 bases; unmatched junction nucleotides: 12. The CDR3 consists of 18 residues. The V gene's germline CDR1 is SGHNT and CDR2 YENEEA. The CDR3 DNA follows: TGTGCCAGCAGCGCGCATCCGGGACTAGCGGGAGTGAGCGGGGAGCTGTTTTTT. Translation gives CASSAHPGLAGVSGELFF.

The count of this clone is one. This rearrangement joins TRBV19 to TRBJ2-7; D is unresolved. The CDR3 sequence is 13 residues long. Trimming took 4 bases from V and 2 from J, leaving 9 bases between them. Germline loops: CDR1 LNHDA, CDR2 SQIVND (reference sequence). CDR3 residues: CASSSGDTYEQYF. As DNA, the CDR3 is TGTGCCAGTAGTAGTGGGGATACCTACGAGCAGTACTTC. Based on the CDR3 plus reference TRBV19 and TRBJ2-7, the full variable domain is DGGITQSPKYLFRKEGQNVTLSCEQNLNHDAMYWYRQDPGQGLRLIYYSQIVNDFQKGDIAEGYSVSREKKESFPLTVTSAQKNPTAFYLCASSSGDTYEQYFGPGTRLTVT.

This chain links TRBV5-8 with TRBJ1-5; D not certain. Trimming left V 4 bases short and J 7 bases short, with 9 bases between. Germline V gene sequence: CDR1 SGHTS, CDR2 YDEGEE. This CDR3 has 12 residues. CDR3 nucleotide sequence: TGTGCCAGCAGCCGGGGTGAGCAGCCCCAGCATTTT. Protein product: CASSRGEQPQHF. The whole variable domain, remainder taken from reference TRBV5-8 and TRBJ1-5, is EAGVTQSPTHLIKTRGQQATLRCSPISGHTSVYWYQQALGLGLQFLLWYDEGEERNRGNFPPRFSGRQFPNYSSELNVNALELEDSALYLCASSRGEQPQHFGDGTRLSIL.

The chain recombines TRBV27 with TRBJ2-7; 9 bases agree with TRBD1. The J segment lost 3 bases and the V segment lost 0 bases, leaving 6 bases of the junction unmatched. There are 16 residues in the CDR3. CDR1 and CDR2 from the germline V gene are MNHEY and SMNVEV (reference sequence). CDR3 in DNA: TGTGCCAGCAGTTTATCTGGGGGACAGGGATTCTACGAGCAGTACTTC. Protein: CASSLSGGQGFYEQYF.

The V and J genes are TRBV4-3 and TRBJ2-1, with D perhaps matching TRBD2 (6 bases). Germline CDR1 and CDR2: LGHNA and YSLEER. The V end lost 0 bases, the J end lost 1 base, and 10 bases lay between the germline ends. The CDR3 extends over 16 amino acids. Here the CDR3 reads CASSQEPGESYNEQFF. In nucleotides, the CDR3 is TGCGCCAGCAGCCAAGAACCGGGGGAGTCCTACAATGAGCAGTTCTTC.

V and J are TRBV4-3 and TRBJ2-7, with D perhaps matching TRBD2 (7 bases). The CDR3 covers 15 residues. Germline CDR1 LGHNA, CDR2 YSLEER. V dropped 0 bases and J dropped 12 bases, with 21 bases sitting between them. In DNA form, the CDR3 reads TGCGCCAGCAGCCAAGACCAAGGGGGGGAGGCACTCAGGTACTTC. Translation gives CASSQDQGGEALRYF.

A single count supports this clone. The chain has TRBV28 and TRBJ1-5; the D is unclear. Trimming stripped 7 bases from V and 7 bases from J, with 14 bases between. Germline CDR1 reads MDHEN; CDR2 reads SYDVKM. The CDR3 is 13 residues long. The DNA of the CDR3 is TGTGCCAGCACTGCACGAGGTCCACAGCCCCAGCATTTT. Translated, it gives CASTARGPQPQHF.